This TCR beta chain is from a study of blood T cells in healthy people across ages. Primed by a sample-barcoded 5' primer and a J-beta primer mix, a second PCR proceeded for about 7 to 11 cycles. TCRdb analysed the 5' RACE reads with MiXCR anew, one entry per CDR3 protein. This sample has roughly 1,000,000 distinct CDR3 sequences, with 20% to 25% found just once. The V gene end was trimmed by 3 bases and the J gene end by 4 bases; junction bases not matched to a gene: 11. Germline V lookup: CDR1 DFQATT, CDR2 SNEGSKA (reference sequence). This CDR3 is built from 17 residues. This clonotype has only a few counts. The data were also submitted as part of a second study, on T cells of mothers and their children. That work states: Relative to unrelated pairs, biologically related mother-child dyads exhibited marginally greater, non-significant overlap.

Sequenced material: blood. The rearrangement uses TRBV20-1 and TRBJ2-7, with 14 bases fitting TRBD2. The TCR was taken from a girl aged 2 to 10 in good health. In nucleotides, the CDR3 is TGCAGTGCTAGTGATCCCGGGACTAGCGGGAGAAGTTACGAGCAGTACTTC. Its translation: CSASDPGTSGRSYEQYF.